Sequencing of this T cell receptor beta chain was carried out in a study of CD8 T cells in ankylosing spondylitis. Study conclusions and caveats: The study identified a TCR beta motif of roughly eight highly homologous variants that appeared characteristic of ankylosing spondylitis blood.

Germline CDR1 SGDLS, CDR2 YYNGEE. The CDR3 extends over 13 amino acids. This clonotype has only a few counts. Its antigen is unknown. One end of the junction is discordant with germline, which a read error may explain. TCRdb used MiXCR to reprocess the 5' RACE reads, holding one entry per CDR3 protein. Here the sample spans around 450,000 distinct CDR3 sequences, 25% to 30% being singletons. This TCR came from a male donor with ankylosing spondylitis. The V call is TRBV9, the J call TRBJ2-1, with a tentative D call TRBD2 (6 bases). The specimen was blood, either unsorted or a sorted T cell fraction (not recorded which). The CDR3 spells CASSVSGYNEQFF. In DNA form, the CDR3 reads TGCGCCAGCAGCGTTAGCGGTTACAATGAGCAGTTCTTC.